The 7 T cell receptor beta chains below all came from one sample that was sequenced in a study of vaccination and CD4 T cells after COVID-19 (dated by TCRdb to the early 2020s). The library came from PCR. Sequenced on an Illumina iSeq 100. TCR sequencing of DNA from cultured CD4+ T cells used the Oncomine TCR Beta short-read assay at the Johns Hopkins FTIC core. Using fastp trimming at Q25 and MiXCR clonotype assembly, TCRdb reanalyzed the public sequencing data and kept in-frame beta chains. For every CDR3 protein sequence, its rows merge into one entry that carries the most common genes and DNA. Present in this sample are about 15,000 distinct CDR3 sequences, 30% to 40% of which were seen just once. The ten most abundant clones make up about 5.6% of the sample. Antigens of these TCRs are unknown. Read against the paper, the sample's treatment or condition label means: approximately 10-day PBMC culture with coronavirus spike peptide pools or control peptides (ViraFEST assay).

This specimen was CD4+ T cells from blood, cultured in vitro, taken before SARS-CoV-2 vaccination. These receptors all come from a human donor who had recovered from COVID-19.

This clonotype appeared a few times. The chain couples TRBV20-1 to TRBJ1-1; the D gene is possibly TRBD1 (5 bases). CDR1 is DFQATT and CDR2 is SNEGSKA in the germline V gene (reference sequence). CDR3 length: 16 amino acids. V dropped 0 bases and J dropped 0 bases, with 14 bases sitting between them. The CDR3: CSARDLAGKLNTEAFF. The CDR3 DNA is TGCAGTGCTAGAGATTTGGCAGGGAAATTGAACACTGAAGCTTTCTTT.

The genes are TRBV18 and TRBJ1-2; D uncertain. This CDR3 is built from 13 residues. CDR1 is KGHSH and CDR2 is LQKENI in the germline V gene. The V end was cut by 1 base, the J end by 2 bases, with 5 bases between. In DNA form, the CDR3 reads TGTGCCAGCTCACCACGGCAGAACTATGGCTACACCTTC. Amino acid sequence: CASSPRQNYGYTF.

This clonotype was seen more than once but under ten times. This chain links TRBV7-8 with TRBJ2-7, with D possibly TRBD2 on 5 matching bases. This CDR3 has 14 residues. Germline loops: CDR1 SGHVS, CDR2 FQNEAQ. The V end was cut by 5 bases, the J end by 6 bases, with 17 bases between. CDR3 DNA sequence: TGTGCCAGCAGCCCCGGGTCGGGGTTTAGCGAGCAGTACTTC. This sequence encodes CASSPGSGFSEQYF.

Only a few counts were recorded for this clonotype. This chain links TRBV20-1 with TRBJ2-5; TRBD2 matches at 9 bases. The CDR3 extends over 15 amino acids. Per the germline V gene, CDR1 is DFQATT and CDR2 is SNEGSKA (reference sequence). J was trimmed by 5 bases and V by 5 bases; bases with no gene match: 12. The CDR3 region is CSAPHGAGGSETQYF. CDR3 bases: TGCAGTGCTCCTCATGGAGCGGGGGGCAGTGAGACCCAGTACTTC.

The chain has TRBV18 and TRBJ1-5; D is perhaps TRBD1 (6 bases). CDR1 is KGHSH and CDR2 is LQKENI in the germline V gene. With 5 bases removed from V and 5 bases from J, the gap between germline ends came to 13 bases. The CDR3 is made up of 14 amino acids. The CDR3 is CASSKDRAYQPQHF. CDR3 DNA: TGTGCCAGCTCAAAGGACAGAGCGTATCAGCCCCAGCATTTT.

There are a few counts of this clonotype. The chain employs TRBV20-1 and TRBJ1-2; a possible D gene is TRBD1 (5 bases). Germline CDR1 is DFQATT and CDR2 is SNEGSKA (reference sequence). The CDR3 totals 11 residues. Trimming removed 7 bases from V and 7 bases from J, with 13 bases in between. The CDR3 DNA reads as TGCAGTGTCCTAGGGGTACTTGGCTACACCTTC. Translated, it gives CSVLGVLGYTF.

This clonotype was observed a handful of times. Written as DNA, the CDR3 is TGTGCCAGCAGCTCCCCTGTTGGGACAGGCATAGGGTTGGAGACCCAGTACTTC. Protein sequence: CASSSPVGTGIGLETQYF. The V and J genes are TRBV5-4 and TRBJ2-5; 8 nucleotides agree with TRBD1. The CDR3 has 18 amino acids. The V and J ends lost 3 bases and 5 bases, in that order; junction bases with no gene match: 18. Germline CDR1 and CDR2: SGHNT and YYREEE (reference sequence).